One TCR beta chain is described in this entry. There are 13 residues in the CDR3. CDR1 and CDR2 (germline): MNHNY, SVGAGI (reference sequence). The protocol was immunoSEQ multiplex PCR, while the TCRdb copy is restricted to in-frame clones and leaves out a portion. Of 45,000 to 50,000 clones in the sample, around 89% were seen once. The sample originates from a study of OX40 agonist ivuxolimab in advanced cancers. Overall study: The dose-escalation group included hepatocellular carcinoma, melanoma, renal cell carcinoma and head and neck cancer.

Patients were ruled out by autoimmune disease history or systemic immunosuppression. The TCR sequence derives from an adult with an advanced solid tumor such as melanoma, head and neck, liver or kidney cancer. Sequences were derived from CD4+ or CD8+ T cells sorted from blood, sampled in a trial of the OX40 agonist ivuxolimab. V and J are TRBV6-6 and TRBJ2-5, with D possibly being TRBD2 (6 bases). The DNA end lines up better with TRBJ2-7; the J call may be wrong. CDR3 sequence: CASSTGLSSEQYF. The DNA for the CDR3 is TGTGCCAGCAGTACCGGACTAAGTAGCGAGCAGTACTTC.